A selection of T cell receptor beta chains follows, all from one sample in a study of early T cells in non-severe SARS-CoV-2 infection. TCRdb reanalysed the 5' RACE reads using MiXCR and keeps one entry per CDR3 protein. The sample has over 45,000 distinct CDR3 sequences; roughly 16% are singletons. Material: whole blood, obtained at baseline. The source is an adult who was a healthcare worker with PCR-confirmed SARS-CoV-2 infection or an uninfected control (not recorded which). The CDR3 runs from the conserved cysteine through the conserved F or W. Fields, in order: V gene, D gene, J gene, clone size, CDR3 protein, CDR3 DNA. The D gene is left open where the match is weak. Some rows mark clone size as missing; the rest say once, few, many or name a class of expanded clone.

V gene: TRBV5-1; D gene: NA; J gene: TRBJ2-5; clone size: NA; CDR3 protein: CASSLNQETQYF; CDR3 DNA: TGCGCCAGCAGCTTGAACCAAGAGACCCAGTACTTC
V gene: TRBV11-3; D gene: NA; J gene: TRBJ2-7; clone size: NA; CDR3 protein: CASSSGLQGGEQYF; CDR3 DNA: TGTGCCAGCAGCTCGGGACTCCAGGGCGGCGAGCAGTACTTC
V gene: TRBV6-9; D gene: NA; J gene: TRBJ2-7; clone size: many; CDR3 protein: CASTPGGGSYEQYF; CDR3 DNA: TGTGCCAGCACCCCCGGAGGCGGTTCCTACGAGCAGTACTTC
V gene: TRBV6-2/TRBV6-3; D gene: NA; J gene: TRBJ2-1; clone size: NA; CDR3 protein: CASSGGSNEQFF; CDR3 DNA: TGTGCCAGCAGTGGGGGGAGTAATGAGCAGTTCTTC
V gene: TRBV20-1; D gene: NA; J gene: TRBJ2-7; clone size: NA; CDR3 protein: CSAPGQGDYEQYF; CDR3 DNA: TGCAGTGCTCCCGGGCAGGGCGATTACGAGCAGTACTTC
V gene: TRBV29-1; D gene: NA; J gene: TRBJ2-7; clone size: many; CDR3 protein: CSVEGQSSYEQYF; CDR3 DNA: TGCAGCGTTGAGGGTCAGAGCTCCTACGAGCAGTACTTC
V gene: TRBV19; D gene: TRBD1; J gene: TRBJ1-3; clone size: few; CDR3 protein: CASSIQQGPAGNTIYF; CDR3 DNA: TGTGCCAGTAGTATACAACAGGGGCCCGCTGGAAACACCATATATTTT
V gene: TRBV5-1; D gene: NA; J gene: TRBJ2-7; clone size: NA; CDR3 protein: CASSMPGADEQYF; CDR3 DNA: TGCGCCAGCAGCATGCCAGGGGCGGACGAGCAGTACTTC
V gene: TRBV3-1; D gene: NA; J gene: TRBJ1-2; clone size: NA; CDR3 protein: CASSLYENYGYTF; CDR3 DNA: TGTGCCAGCAGCTTGTACGAAAACTATGGCTACACCTTC
V gene: TRBV2; D gene: NA; J gene: TRBJ2-3; clone size: NA; CDR3 protein: CASSLRASSTDTQYF; CDR3 DNA: TGTGCCAGCAGTTTGCGGGCATCTAGCACAGATACGCAGTATTTT
V gene: TRBV5-1; D gene: NA; J gene: TRBJ2-3; clone size: many; CDR3 protein: CASSRQVDTQYF; CDR3 DNA: TGCGCCAGCAGCCGACAGGTGGATACGCAGTATTTT
V gene: TRBV12-3/TRBV12-4; D gene: TRBD2; J gene: TRBJ2-1; clone size: NA; CDR3 protein: CANRASGRNEQFF; CDR3 DNA: TGTGCCAACCGGGCTAGCGGGAGAAATGAGCAGTTCTTC
V gene: TRBV12-3/TRBV12-4; D gene: NA; J gene: TRBJ2-2; clone size: NA; CDR3 protein: CASSQTGTGELFF; CDR3 DNA: TGTGCCAGCTCGCAGACGGGGACCGGGGAGCTGTTTTTT
V gene: TRBV20-1; D gene: TRBD2; J gene: TRBJ2-5; clone size: NA; CDR3 protein: CSARDFSGLAGEETQYF; CDR3 DNA: TGCAGTGCTAGAGATTTTTCCGGACTAGCGGGGGAAGAGACCCAGTACTTC
V gene: TRBV29-1; D gene: NA; J gene: TRBJ2-7; clone size: few; CDR3 protein: CSVEDNSYEQYF; CDR3 DNA: TGCAGCGTTGAAGACAACTCCTACGAGCAGTACTTC
V gene: TRBV20-1; D gene: NA; J gene: TRBJ1-5; clone size: few; CDR3 protein: CSASDSTYSNQPQHF; CDR3 DNA: TGCAGTGCTAGCGACAGCACTTATAGCAATCAGCCCCAGCATTTT
V gene: TRBV12-3/TRBV12-4; D gene: NA; J gene: TRBJ2-7; clone size: NA; CDR3 protein: CASSLVGGAYEQYF; CDR3 DNA: TGTGCCAGCAGTTTAGTGGGGGGAGCCTACGAGCAGTACTTC
V gene: TRBV12-3/TRBV12-4; D gene: NA; J gene: TRBJ1-1; clone size: NA; CDR3 protein: CASSPWGANTEAFF; CDR3 DNA: TGTGCCAGCTCCCCTTGGGGGGCGAACACTGAAGCTTTCTTT
V gene: TRBV20-1; D gene: NA; J gene: TRBJ1-1; clone size: few; CDR3 protein: CSARAGAGMNTEAFF; CDR3 DNA: TGCAGTGCTAGGGCCGGGGCCGGAATGAACACTGAAGCTTTCTTT
V gene: TRBV29-1; D gene: NA; J gene: TRBJ1-1; clone size: NA; CDR3 protein: CSVVRDLNTEAFF; CDR3 DNA: TGCAGCGTTGTAAGGGACCTGAACACTGAAGCTTTCTTT
V gene: TRBV7-3; D gene: NA; J gene: TRBJ2-6; clone size: NA; CDR3 protein: CASRQGAGANVLTF; CDR3 DNA: TGTGCCAGCAGACAGGGAGCCGGGGCCAACGTCCTGACTTTC
V gene: TRBV5-5; D gene: NA; J gene: TRBJ1-5; clone size: few; CDR3 protein: CASSLAPRGTVSNQPQHF; CDR3 DNA: TGTGCCAGCAGCTTGGCCCCGCGGGGGACCGTCAGCAATCAGCCCCAGCATTTT
V gene: TRBV5-1; D gene: NA; J gene: TRBJ2-4; clone size: many; CDR3 protein: CASSWGLAKNIQYF; CDR3 DNA: TGCGCCAGCAGCTGGGGACTAGCCAAAAACATTCAGTACTTC
V gene: TRBV7-2; D gene: NA; J gene: TRBJ2-1; clone size: NA; CDR3 protein: CASSFIGWLNEQFF; CDR3 DNA: TGTGCCAGCAGCTTCATTGGCTGGCTCAATGAGCAGTTCTTC
V gene: TRBV6-6; D gene: TRBD1; J gene: TRBJ1-1; clone size: NA; CDR3 protein: CASSLQGKNTEAFF; CDR3 DNA: TGTGCCAGCAGCCTACAGGGGAAGAACACTGAAGCTTTCTTT
V gene: TRBV5-8; D gene: TRBD1; J gene: TRBJ2-2; clone size: many; CDR3 protein: CAGTKGQKNTGELFF; CDR3 DNA: TGTGCCGGAACCAAGGGACAGAAAAACACCGGGGAGCTGTTTTTT
V gene: TRBV7-9; D gene: NA; J gene: TRBJ2-3; clone size: few; CDR3 protein: CASSLSLRADTQYF; CDR3 DNA: TGTGCCAGCAGCTTAAGTCTTCGGGCAGATACGCAGTATTTT
V gene: TRBV6-1; D gene: NA; J gene: TRBJ2-1; clone size: many; CDR3 protein: CASLRRAYNEQFF; CDR3 DNA: TGTGCCAGTTTACGGAGAGCGTACAATGAGCAGTTCTTC
V gene: TRBV28; D gene: NA; J gene: TRBJ2-7; clone size: NA; CDR3 protein: CASIPWGENEQYF; CDR3 DNA: TGTGCCAGCATCCCATGGGGCGAAAACGAGCAGTACTTC
V gene: TRBV9; D gene: NA; J gene: TRBJ2-3; clone size: few; CDR3 protein: CASSVGSLVPPSTDTQYF; CDR3 DNA: TGTGCCAGCAGCGTAGGTTCTCTGGTACCCCCATCCACAGATACGCAGTATTTT
V gene: TRBV5-5; D gene: NA; J gene: TRBJ2-7; clone size: many; CDR3 protein: CASSLAWGSYEQYF; CDR3 DNA: TGTGCCAGCAGCTTGGCATGGGGCTCCTACGAGCAGTACTTC
V gene: TRBV11-3; D gene: NA; J gene: TRBJ2-2; clone size: many; CDR3 protein: CASSPGHSTGELFF; CDR3 DNA: TGTGCCAGCAGCCCGGGACACTCCACCGGGGAGCTGTTTTTT
V gene: TRBV7-9; D gene: TRBD1; J gene: TRBJ2-1; clone size: many; CDR3 protein: CASSQGAANEQFF; CDR3 DNA: TGTGCCAGCAGCCAGGGGGCTGCCAATGAGCAGTTCTTC
V gene: TRBV11-1; D gene: NA; J gene: TRBJ2-7; clone size: few; CDR3 protein: CASSFRPGMNEQYF; CDR3 DNA: TGTGCCAGCAGCTTTCGCCCTGGGATGAACGAGCAGTACTTC
V gene: TRBV7-8; D gene: NA; J gene: TRBJ2-1; clone size: NA; CDR3 protein: CASSLDSPYNEQFF; CDR3 DNA: TGTGCCAGCAGCTTAGACAGCCCCTACAATGAGCAGTTCTTC
V gene: TRBV29-1; D gene: TRBD1; J gene: TRBJ2-7; clone size: NA; CDR3 protein: CSGGQGNPYEQYF; CDR3 DNA: TGCAGCGGGGGACAGGGCAATCCCTACGAGCAGTACTTC
V gene: TRBV11-2; D gene: NA; J gene: TRBJ2-5; clone size: few; CDR3 protein: CASSFLEETQYF; CDR3 DNA: TGTGCCAGCAGCTTTCTGGAAGAGACCCAGTACTTC
V gene: TRBV6-2/TRBV6-3; D gene: TRBD2; J gene: TRBJ2-1; clone size: NA; CDR3 protein: CASRQPSGDYNEQFF; CDR3 DNA: TGTGCCAGCAGACAGCCCAGCGGGGACTACAATGAGCAGTTCTTC
V gene: TRBV4-2; D gene: NA; J gene: TRBJ2-3; clone size: NA; CDR3 protein: CASSQDGFYTDTQYF; CDR3 DNA: TGTGCCAGCAGCCAAGACGGCTTTTACACAGATACGCAGTATTTT
V gene: TRBV19; D gene: NA; J gene: TRBJ1-2; clone size: NA; CDR3 protein: CASSISHDYGYTF; CDR3 DNA: TGTGCCAGTAGTATCAGTCACGACTATGGCTACACCTTC
V gene: TRBV20-1; D gene: NA; J gene: TRBJ2-1; clone size: many; CDR3 protein: CSARDPQGHSNEQFF; CDR3 DNA: TGCAGTGCTAGAGATCCCCAGGGACATTCGAATGAGCAGTTCTTC
V gene: TRBV20-1; D gene: NA; J gene: TRBJ2-7; clone size: NA; CDR3 protein: CSASDPGLGEQYF; CDR3 DNA: TGCAGTGCTAGCGACCCGGGACTCGGCGAGCAGTACTTC
V gene: TRBV10-2; D gene: NA; J gene: TRBJ2-1; clone size: many; CDR3 protein: CASSDQRTSYNEQFF; CDR3 DNA: TGCGCCAGCAGTGATCAGCGGACCTCCTACAATGAGCAGTTCTTC
V gene: TRBV14; D gene: NA; J gene: TRBJ2-3; clone size: many; CDR3 protein: CASSQWQGGDTQYF; CDR3 DNA: TGTGCCAGCAGCCAATGGCAGGGAGGAGATACGCAGTATTTT
V gene: TRBV11-3; D gene: TRBD1; J gene: TRBJ2-5; clone size: NA; CDR3 protein: CASSLPRGQAYQETQYF; CDR3 DNA: TGTGCCAGCAGCTTACCCCGAGGACAGGCGTACCAAGAGACCCAGTACTTC
V gene: TRBV7-8; D gene: NA; J gene: TRBJ2-7; clone size: NA; CDR3 protein: CASSMGGRNYEQYF; CDR3 DNA: TGTGCCAGCAGCATGGGGGGCCGGAACTACGAGCAGTACTTC
V gene: TRBV5-1; D gene: TRBD2; J gene: TRBJ2-3; clone size: many; CDR3 protein: CASSLEGLDTDTQYF; CDR3 DNA: TGCGCCAGCAGCTTGGAGGGACTAGACACAGATACGCAGTATTTT